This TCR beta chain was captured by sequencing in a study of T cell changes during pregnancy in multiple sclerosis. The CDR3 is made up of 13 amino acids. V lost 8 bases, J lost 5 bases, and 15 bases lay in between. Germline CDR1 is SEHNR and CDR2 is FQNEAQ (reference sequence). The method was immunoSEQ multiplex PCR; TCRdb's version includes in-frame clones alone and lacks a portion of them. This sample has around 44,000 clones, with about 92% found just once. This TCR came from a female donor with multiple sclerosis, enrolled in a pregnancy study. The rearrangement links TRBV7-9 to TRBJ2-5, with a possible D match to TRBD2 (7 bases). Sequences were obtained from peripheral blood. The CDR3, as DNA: TGTGCCAGCTCGGGGGGCCAGGGCGAGACCCAGTACTTC. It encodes CASSGGQGETQYF.